These T cell receptor beta chains were read from a single sample in a study of T cell responses to AZD1222 COVID-19 vaccine. TCRdb's copy holds only in-frame clones and misses some; the assay was immunoSEQ multiplex PCR. The table records 90,000 to 150,000 clones, about 89% of them present only once. The specimen was peripheral blood, collected on day 0 of AZD1222 vaccination. These receptor sequences come from an adult in good health. CDR3s include the opening cysteine and the closing phenylalanine or tryptophan. A D gene is named only where the DNA matches it firmly.

j_call: TRBJ1-4; v_call: TRBV30; d_call: -; cdr3_aa: CAWSVGGDMNEKLFF
j_call: TRBJ1-5; v_call: TRBV5-1; d_call: -; cdr3_aa: CASRRGNSDNQPQHF
j_call: TRBJ2-7; v_call: TRBV5-1; d_call: -; cdr3_aa: CASSPPGQSYEQYF
j_call: TRBJ1-6; v_call: TRBV10-3; d_call: -; cdr3_aa: CAIRNTSSYNSPLHF
j_call: TRBJ1-2; v_call: TRBV5-6; d_call: TRBD1; cdr3_aa: CASSSPGDRFVEYGYTF
j_call: TRBJ1-1; v_call: TRBV11-2; d_call: TRBD1; cdr3_aa: CASSFTGGRMNTEAFF
j_call: TRBJ1-2; v_call: TRBV5-4; d_call: -; cdr3_aa: CASSLVAADYGYTF
j_call: TRBJ1-6; v_call: TRBV30; d_call: -; cdr3_aa: CAWSVEVGNSPLHF
j_call: TRBJ1-5; v_call: TRBV19; d_call: -; cdr3_aa: CATYGENQPQHF
j_call: TRBJ2-7; v_call: TRBV7-3; d_call: TRBD2; cdr3_aa: CASSPGLGGTYEQYF
j_call: TRBJ1-1; v_call: TRBV7-3; d_call: -; cdr3_aa: CASSLAPGSGEGAFF
j_call: TRBJ2-3; v_call: TRBV2; d_call: TRBD2; cdr3_aa: CASRAGEVHTQYF
j_call: TRBJ1-3; v_call: TRBV19; d_call: -; cdr3_aa: CASSGTATSIYF
j_call: TRBJ2-2; v_call: TRBV6-5; d_call: TRBD1; cdr3_aa: CASSYSGQGFTGELFF
j_call: TRBJ2-7; v_call: TRBV2; d_call: -; cdr3_aa: CASSESPNRVLYEQYF
j_call: TRBJ2-3; v_call: TRBV7-2; d_call: -; cdr3_aa: CASSPTGDTQYF
j_call: TRBJ2-5; v_call: TRBV4-2; d_call: TRBD1; cdr3_aa: CASSPGQGADETQYF
j_call: TRBJ1-5; v_call: TRBV18; d_call: -; cdr3_aa: CASSPLQSVGNQPQHF
j_call: TRBJ2-7; v_call: TRBV11-2; d_call: -; cdr3_aa: CASSPLHEQYF
j_call: TRBJ2-7; v_call: TRBV11-3; d_call: TRBD1; cdr3_aa: CASSAGTGKSHSYEQYF
j_call: TRBJ1-2; v_call: TRBV30; d_call: TRBD1; cdr3_aa: CAWRAGQEYYGYTF
j_call: TRBJ1-2; v_call: TRBV30; d_call: -; cdr3_aa: CAWSVGRARSYTF
j_call: TRBJ1-1; v_call: TRBV29-1; d_call: -; cdr3_aa: CSATVRAEAFF
j_call: TRBJ2-2; v_call: TRBV7-9; d_call: -; cdr3_aa: CASSRISGAPTGELFF
j_call: TRBJ1-1; v_call: TRBV10-1; d_call: -; cdr3_aa: CASTVGLNTEAFF
j_call: TRBJ1-6; v_call: TRBV5-1; d_call: -; cdr3_aa: CASRDGISYNSPLHF
j_call: TRBJ2-1; v_call: TRBV10-3; d_call: TRBD2; cdr3_aa: CAITGTSGDEQFF
j_call: TRBJ2-2; v_call: TRBV7-3; d_call: -; cdr3_aa: CASSSARGTGELFF
j_call: TRBJ2-1; v_call: TRBV6-6; d_call: TRBD2; cdr3_aa: CASSSPGLVKNEQFF
j_call: TRBJ1-2; v_call: TRBV12-3/TRBV12-4; d_call: -; cdr3_aa: CACSRGYGYTF
j_call: TRBJ2-7; v_call: TRBV6-5; d_call: TRBD2; cdr3_aa: CASRQTSGTYEQYF
j_call: TRBJ2-2; v_call: TRBV5-1; d_call: TRBD1; cdr3_aa: CASSLEAGGNTGELFF
j_call: TRBJ2-2; v_call: TRBV10-1; d_call: -; cdr3_aa: CASSVLHTGELFF
j_call: TRBJ1-5; v_call: TRBV5-1; d_call: -; cdr3_aa: CASSLDGLNQPQHF
j_call: TRBJ1-2; v_call: TRBV3-1/TRBV3-2; d_call: -; cdr3_aa: CASSQGDSPYGYTF